These T cell receptor beta chains were read from a single sample in a study of cytomegalovirus exposure and HLA in healthy donors. TCRdb's copy holds only in-frame clones and misses some; the assay was immunoSEQ multiplex PCR. The repertoire has 150,000 to 200,000 clones, more than 75% of them found once; the top ten carry 2.5% to 3%. Sample: PBMCs. These receptors were collected from a man younger than 35 in good health and CMV-seronegative. The CDR3 runs from the conserved cysteine through the conserved F or W. The order of the fields is D gene, J gene, clone size, CDR3 length, V gene, CDR3 protein, CDR3 DNA. A D gene is named only where the DNA matches it firmly. Rows may omit the clone size; those that give it use once, few, many or a size class.

d_gene: TRBD2
j_gene: TRBJ2-7
abundance: -
len: 14
v_gene: TRBV7-9
CDR3aa: CASSDQREGYEQYF
CDR3nt: TGTGCCAGCAGCGACCAGCGGGAGGGCTACGAGCAGTACTTC

d_gene: -
j_gene: TRBJ1-5
abundance: -
len: 15
v_gene: TRBV6-1
CDR3aa: CASSFGTGSNQPQHF
CDR3nt: TGTGCCAGCAGTTTCGGGACTGGGAGCAATCAGCCCCAGCATTTT

d_gene: -
j_gene: TRBJ1-4
abundance: -
len: 11
v_gene: TRBV7-9
CDR3aa: CASIINEKLFF
CDR3nt: TGTGCCAGCATCATTAATGAAAAACTGTTTTTT

d_gene: -
j_gene: TRBJ1-6
abundance: few
len: 15
v_gene: TRBV5-6
CDR3aa: CASSLAAGAGSPLHF
CDR3nt: TGTGCCAGCAGCTTGGCAGCGGGGGCGGGTTCACCCCTCCACTTT

d_gene: -
j_gene: TRBJ1-3
abundance: -
len: 16
v_gene: TRBV30
CDR3aa: CAWDPGRDSSGNTIYF
CDR3nt: TGTGCCTGGGATCCGGGGCGGGACTCCTCTGGAAACACCATATATTTT

d_gene: -
j_gene: TRBJ2-1
abundance: -
len: 14
v_gene: TRBV5-1
CDR3aa: CASSLARDNDEQFF
CDR3nt: TGCGCCAGCAGCTTGGCCAGGGATAACGATGAGCAGTTCTTC

d_gene: -
j_gene: TRBJ2-7
abundance: -
len: 14
v_gene: TRBV28
CDR3aa: CASIRVGEGDEQYF
CDR3nt: TGTGCCAGCATAAGGGTAGGGGAGGGGGACGAGCAGTACTTC

d_gene: TRBD2
j_gene: TRBJ2-1
abundance: once
len: 19
v_gene: TRBV28
CDR3aa: CASSPYKIRAGSSYNEQFF
CDR3nt: TGTGCCAGCAGTCCCTACAAGATTCGAGCGGGGAGCTCCTACAATGAGCAGTTCTTC

d_gene: -
j_gene: TRBJ2-3
abundance: -
len: 15
v_gene: TRBV7-9
CDR3aa: CASSLAQGSTDTQYF
CDR3nt: TGTGCCAGCAGCTTAGCGCAGGGAAGCACAGATACGCAGTATTTT

d_gene: -
j_gene: TRBJ2-5
abundance: -
len: 15
v_gene: TRBV5-1
CDR3aa: CASSLTAGPQETQYF
CDR3nt: TGCGCCAGCAGCTTAACGGCGGGGCCGCAAGAGACCCAGTACTTC

d_gene: TRBD1
j_gene: TRBJ2-7
abundance: -
len: 15
v_gene: TRBV7-8
CDR3aa: CASSLAGQGSYEQYF
CDR3nt: TGTGCCAGCAGCTTAGCGGGACAGGGGTCCTACGAGCAGTACTTC

d_gene: -
j_gene: TRBJ1-6
abundance: -
len: 12
v_gene: TRBV15
CDR3aa: CATSRDSSPLHF
CDR3nt: TGTGCCACCAGCAGAGACTCTTCACCCCTCCACTTT

d_gene: -
j_gene: TRBJ1-1
abundance: -
len: 14
v_gene: TRBV5-1
CDR3aa: CASSLAAENTEAFF
CDR3nt: TGCGCCAGCAGCCTTGCTGCAGAGAACACTGAAGCTTTCTTT

d_gene: TRBD1
j_gene: TRBJ2-1
abundance: -
len: 16
v_gene: TRBV7-9
CDR3aa: CASSPPGTGGYNEQFF
CDR3nt: TGTGCCAGCAGCCCACCCGGGACAGGGGGCTACAATGAGCAGTTCTTC

d_gene: TRBD2
j_gene: TRBJ2-3
abundance: -
len: 16
v_gene: TRBV5-6
CDR3aa: CASSHRTSGGADTQYF
CDR3nt: TGTGCCAGCAGCCACCGAACTAGCGGGGGGGCAGATACGCAGTATTTT

d_gene: -
j_gene: TRBJ2-5
abundance: -
len: 16
v_gene: TRBV7-9
CDR3aa: CASIRGQRGDQETQYF
CDR3nt: TGTGCCAGCATAAGGGGACAGAGGGGGGACCAAGAGACCCAGTACTTC

d_gene: TRBD1
j_gene: TRBJ1-2
abundance: -
len: 15
v_gene: TRBV7-6
CDR3aa: CASSFTTGSAYGYTF
CDR3nt: TGTGCCAGCAGCTTTACGACAGGGTCAGCCTATGGCTACACCTTC

d_gene: -
j_gene: TRBJ2-2
abundance: -
len: 13
v_gene: TRBV7-6
CDR3aa: CASSPTGPGELFF
CDR3nt: TGTGCCAGCAGCCCAACAGGGCCCGGGGAGCTGTTTTTT

d_gene: TRBD1
j_gene: TRBJ2-1
abundance: -
len: 14
v_gene: TRBV7-9
CDR3aa: CASSDPGQDDEQFF
CDR3nt: TGTGCCAGCAGCGACCCGGGACAGGATGATGAGCAGTTCTTC

d_gene: -
j_gene: TRBJ2-2
abundance: -
len: 11
v_gene: TRBV2
CDR3aa: CASKGGPLLCF
CDR3nt: TGTGCCAGCAAGGGGGGGCCCCTCCTATGTTTT

d_gene: TRBD1
j_gene: TRBJ2-7
abundance: -
len: 16
v_gene: TRBV28
CDR3aa: CASSSPGTGGSYEQYF
CDR3nt: TGTGCCAGCAGTTCGCCCGGGACAGGGGGCTCATACGAGCAGTACTTC

d_gene: TRBD2
j_gene: TRBJ2-1
abundance: -
len: 15
v_gene: TRBV15
CDR3aa: CATELTSGRYNEQFF
CDR3nt: TGTGCCACCGAGCTGACTAGCGGGAGGTACAATGAGCAGTTCTTC

d_gene: -
j_gene: TRBJ2-7
abundance: -
len: 14
v_gene: TRBV4-2
CDR3aa: CASSQDQGSYEQYF
CDR3nt: TGTGCCAGCAGCCAAGACCAGGGGTCCTACGAGCAGTACTTC

d_gene: -
j_gene: TRBJ2-1
abundance: -
len: 12
v_gene: TRBV6-5
CDR3aa: CASRLGFNEQFF
CDR3nt: TGTGCCAGCAGACTAGGGTTCAATGAGCAGTTCTTC

d_gene: -
j_gene: TRBJ2-3
abundance: -
len: 15
v_gene: TRBV4-1
CDR3aa: CASSYQGTSTDTQYF
CDR3nt: TGCGCCAGCAGCTATCAGGGAACGAGCACAGATACGCAGTATTTT

d_gene: -
j_gene: TRBJ1-1
abundance: -
len: 10
v_gene: TRBV29-1
CDR3aa: CSVVRTEAFF
CDR3nt: TGCAGCGTTGTGCGGACTGAAGCTTTCTTT

d_gene: -
j_gene: TRBJ2-1
abundance: -
len: 14
v_gene: TRBV7-9
CDR3aa: CASSLERGFNEQFF
CDR3nt: TGTGCCAGCAGCTTAGAAAGGGGCTTTAATGAGCAGTTCTTC

d_gene: -
j_gene: TRBJ1-2
abundance: once
len: 15
v_gene: TRBV11-2
CDR3aa: CASSPNLRLYSGYTF
CDR3nt: TGTGCCAGCAGCCCCAACCTCCGACTCTATAGTGGCTACACCTTC

d_gene: TRBD1
j_gene: TRBJ2-7
abundance: -
len: 15
v_gene: TRBV27
CDR3aa: CASSPWDRVSYEQYF
CDR3nt: TGTGCCAGCAGTCCATGGGACAGGGTCTCCTACGAGCAGTACTTC

d_gene: -
j_gene: TRBJ2-1
abundance: -
len: 20
v_gene: TRBV5-1
CDR3aa: CASSLGSRGLPNRDYNEQFF
CDR3nt: TGCGCCAGCAGCTTGGGGTCTCGAGGCCTACCCAACAGGGACTACAATGAGCAGTTCTTC

d_gene: TRBD1
j_gene: TRBJ2-7
abundance: -
len: 16
v_gene: TRBV5-6
CDR3aa: CASSSGDRGYPYEQYF
CDR3nt: TGTGCCAGCAGCTCCGGGGACAGGGGGTATCCCTACGAGCAGTACTTC

d_gene: -
j_gene: TRBJ2-6
abundance: -
len: 15
v_gene: TRBV27
CDR3aa: CASRTIQPGANVLTF
CDR3nt: TGTGCCAGCAGGACTATACAGCCTGGGGCCAACGTCCTGACTTTC

d_gene: -
j_gene: TRBJ1-1
abundance: -
len: 16
v_gene: TRBV28
CDR3aa: CASSLFRGARDTEAFF
CDR3nt: TGTGCCAGCAGTTTATTTCGGGGGGCGAGGGACACTGAAGCTTTCTTT

d_gene: TRBD1
j_gene: TRBJ1-1
abundance: -
len: 14
v_gene: TRBV28
CDR3aa: CASSLTGKGTEAFF
CDR3nt: TGTGCCAGCAGTCTGACAGGGAAGGGGACTGAAGCTTTCTTT

d_gene: -
j_gene: TRBJ2-2
abundance: -
len: 15
v_gene: TRBV19
CDR3aa: CASRRTGVNTGELFF
CDR3nt: TGTGCCAGTAGGAGGACTGGAGTCAACACCGGGGAGCTGTTTTTT

d_gene: TRBD1
j_gene: TRBJ2-1
abundance: -
len: 15
v_gene: TRBV11-2
CDR3aa: CASSLSQGEPHEQFF
CDR3nt: TGTGCCAGCAGCTTGAGCCAGGGGGAGCCACATGAGCAGTTCTTC

d_gene: TRBD1
j_gene: TRBJ2-7
abundance: -
len: 14
v_gene: TRBV7-8
CDR3aa: CASSSRQGVYEQYF
CDR3nt: TGTGCCAGCAGCTCGCGACAGGGGGTCTACGAGCAGTACTTC

d_gene: -
j_gene: TRBJ1-2
abundance: few
len: 12
v_gene: TRBV28
CDR3aa: CALSGGSHGYTF
CDR3nt: TGTGCCTTATCGGGTGGTTCTCATGGCTACACCTTC

d_gene: -
j_gene: TRBJ1-1
abundance: -
len: 10
v_gene: TRBV2
CDR3aa: CASNQGEAFF
CDR3nt: TGTGCCAGCAACCAGGGTGAAGCTTTCTTT

d_gene: -
j_gene: TRBJ2-7
abundance: -
len: 12
v_gene: TRBV28
CDR3aa: CASRGDSYEQYF
CDR3nt: TGTGCCAGCAGAGGGGACTCCTACGAGCAGTACTTC

d_gene: TRBD2
j_gene: TRBJ2-7
abundance: -
len: 13
v_gene: TRBV28
CDR3aa: CASSTTSGNEQYF
CDR3nt: TGTGCCAGCAGTACAACTAGCGGAAACGAGCAGTACTTC

d_gene: -
j_gene: TRBJ2-3
abundance: -
len: 16
v_gene: TRBV5-1
CDR3aa: CASSLGTGLGTDTQYF
CDR3nt: TGCGCCAGCAGCTTGGGTACAGGGTTGGGCACAGATACGCAGTATTTT

d_gene: TRBD1
j_gene: TRBJ2-1
abundance: few
len: 15
v_gene: TRBV5-1
CDR3aa: CASSLAQGAYNEQFF
CDR3nt: TGCGCCAGCAGCTTGGCACAGGGGGCCTACAATGAGCAGTTCTTC

d_gene: -
j_gene: TRBJ2-3
abundance: -
len: 17
v_gene: TRBV9
CDR3aa: CASSVAQGQLSTDTQYF
CDR3nt: TGTGCCAGCAGCGTAGCCCAGGGGCAGCTAAGCACAGATACGCAGTATTTT

d_gene: TRBD2
j_gene: TRBJ2-1
abundance: -
len: 16
v_gene: TRBV6-1
CDR3aa: CASSEPTSGGYNEQFF
CDR3nt: TGTGCCAGCAGTGAACCCACTAGCGGGGGATACAATGAGCAGTTCTTC

d_gene: -
j_gene: TRBJ2-7
abundance: few
len: 14
v_gene: TRBV19
CDR3aa: CASSPRRIPYEQYF
CDR3nt: TGTGCCAGTAGTCCCCGGAGGATACCCTACGAGCAGTACTTC